The entry that follows covers one T cell receptor beta chain sequence. The CDR3 runs to 12 residues. Per germline, CDR1 KGHSH and CDR2 LQKENI. V lost 3 bases and J 6 bases, leaving 7 bases between the germline ends. The library protocol tagged individual cDNA molecules with unique molecular identifiers. TCRdb redid the calling of the 5' RACE reads with MiXCR, one entry per CDR3 protein. This table has roughly 61,000 distinct CDR3 sequences, roughly an eighth appearing once. This specimen belongs to a study of early T cells in non-severe SARS-CoV-2 infection. The sequence came from an adult who was a healthcare worker with PCR-confirmed SARS-CoV-2 infection or an uninfected control (not recorded which). This sequence joins TRBV18 and TRBJ2-3; the D is unclear. The sample consisted of whole blood, taken at baseline. This CDR3 is CASSPIGDTQYF. Written as DNA, the CDR3 is TGTGCCAGCTCACCTATAGGGGATACGCAGTATTTT.